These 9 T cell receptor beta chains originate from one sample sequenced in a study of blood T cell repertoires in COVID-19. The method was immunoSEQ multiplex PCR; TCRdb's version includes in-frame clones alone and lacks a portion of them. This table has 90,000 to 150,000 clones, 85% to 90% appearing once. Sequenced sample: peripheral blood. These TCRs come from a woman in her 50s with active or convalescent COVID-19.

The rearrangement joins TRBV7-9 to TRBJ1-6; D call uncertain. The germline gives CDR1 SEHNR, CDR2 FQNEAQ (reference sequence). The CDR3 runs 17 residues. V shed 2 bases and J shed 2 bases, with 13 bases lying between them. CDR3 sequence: CASSLTEGAAYNSPLHF. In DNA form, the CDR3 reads TGTGCCAGCAGCTTAACGGAGGGAGCGGCCTATAATTCACCCCTCCACTTT.

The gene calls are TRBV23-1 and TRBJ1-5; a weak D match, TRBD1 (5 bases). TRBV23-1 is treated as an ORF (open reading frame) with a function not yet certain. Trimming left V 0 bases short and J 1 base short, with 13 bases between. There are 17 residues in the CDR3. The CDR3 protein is CASSQSAGHRSNQPQHF. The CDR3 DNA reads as TGCGCCAGCAGTCAATCTGCAGGGCATCGCAGCAATCAGCCCCAGCATTTT.

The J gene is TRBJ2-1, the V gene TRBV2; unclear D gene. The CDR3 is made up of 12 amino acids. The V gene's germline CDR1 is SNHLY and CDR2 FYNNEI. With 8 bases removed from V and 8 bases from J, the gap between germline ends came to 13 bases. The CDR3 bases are TGTGCCAGCGGATGGAACAGAGATGAGCAGTTCTTC. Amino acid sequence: CASGWNRDEQFF.

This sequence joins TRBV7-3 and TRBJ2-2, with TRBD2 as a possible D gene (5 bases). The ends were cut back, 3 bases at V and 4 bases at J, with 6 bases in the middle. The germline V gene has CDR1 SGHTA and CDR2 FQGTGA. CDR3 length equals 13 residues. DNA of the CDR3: TGTGCCAGCAGCTTGAGGGCCACCGGGGAGCTGTTTTTT. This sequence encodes CASSLRATGELFF.

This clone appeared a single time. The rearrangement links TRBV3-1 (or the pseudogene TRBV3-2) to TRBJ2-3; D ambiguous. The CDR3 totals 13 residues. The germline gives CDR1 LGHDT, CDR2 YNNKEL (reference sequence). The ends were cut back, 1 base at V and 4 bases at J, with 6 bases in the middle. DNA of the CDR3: TGTGCCAGCAGCCAAGTGCGGCCAGATACGCAGTATTTT. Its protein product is CASSQVRPDTQYF.

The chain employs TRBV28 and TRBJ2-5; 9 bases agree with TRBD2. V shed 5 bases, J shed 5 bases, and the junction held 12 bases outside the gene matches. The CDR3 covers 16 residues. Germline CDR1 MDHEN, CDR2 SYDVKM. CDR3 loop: CASSQAGTSKSETQYF. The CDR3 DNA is TGTGCCAGCAGTCAAGCCGGGACTAGCAAATCTGAGACCCAGTACTTC.

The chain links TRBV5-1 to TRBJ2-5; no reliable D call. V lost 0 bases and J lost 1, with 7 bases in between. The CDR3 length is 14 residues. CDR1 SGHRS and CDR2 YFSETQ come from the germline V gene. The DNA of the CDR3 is TGCGCCAGCAGCTTGGCACGGTCCCAAGAGACCCAGTACTTC. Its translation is CASSLARSQETQYF.

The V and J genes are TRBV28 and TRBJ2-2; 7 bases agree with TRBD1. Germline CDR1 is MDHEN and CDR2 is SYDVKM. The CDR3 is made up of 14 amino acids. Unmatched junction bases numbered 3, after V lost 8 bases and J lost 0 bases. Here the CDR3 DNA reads TGTGCCAGCGGGACAGTTACGAACACCGGGGAGCTGTTTTTT. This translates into CASGTVTNTGELFF.

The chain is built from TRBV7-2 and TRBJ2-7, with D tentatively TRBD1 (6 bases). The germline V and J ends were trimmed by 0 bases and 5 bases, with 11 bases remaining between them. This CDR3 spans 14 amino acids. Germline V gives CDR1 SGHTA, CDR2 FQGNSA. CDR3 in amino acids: CASSLAQGSHEQYF. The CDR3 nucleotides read TGTGCCAGCAGCTTAGCCCAGGGGTCCCACGAGCAGTACTTC.